Sequencing of this T cell receptor (beta chain) was carried out in a study of T-cell reconstitution after alpha-beta-depleted transplantation in children. Study results and limitations: About two months after transplant, alpha-beta T cells reportedly came from several hundred expanded graft clones.

The TCRbeta library was prepared with unique molecular identifiers. MiXCR was run by TCRdb on the PCR reads, yielding one entry per CDR3 protein. The sample records around 500,000 distinct CDR3 sequences, about 23% being singletons. On this clonotype: No antigen is known for it.

This CDR3 region has 14 residues. The ends were cut back, 1 base at V and 9 bases at J, with 13 bases in the middle. Germline V gene data show CDR1 as DFQATT and CDR2 as SNEGSKA (reference sequence). V is TRBV20-1 and J is TRBJ1-6, with D possibly TRBD1 on 5 matching bases. The specimen comprised PBMCs, mostly from graft donor cells, sampled 360 days after TCRalphabeta/CD19-depleted stem cell transplant. The clonotype comes from a boy younger than two who had a stem cell transplant for acute myeloid leukemia, so the T cells may come from the graft donor. The CDR3 nucleotides are TGCAGTGCTAGAGCGGGGGTGGTGAGTTCACCCCTCCACTTT. This sequence encodes CSARAGVVSSPLHF.